The 13 T cell receptor beta chains below were found in one sample sequenced in a study of T cell responses to AZD1222 COVID-19 vaccine. Clones were sequenced by immunoSEQ multiplex PCR, and TCRdb holds only the in-frame ones, with some missing. Among 150,000 to 200,000 clones listed, just over 85% were seen once. The material sequenced was peripheral blood, taken 28 days after the second AZD1222 dose. The source of these receptors is an adult who received the AZD1222 COVID-19 vaccine.

This rearrangement joins TRBV10-3 to TRBJ2-7, with 12 positions matching TRBD1. The V segment lost 4 bases and the J segment 2 bases; nucleotides outside the gene matches: 9. Germline lookup yields CDR1 ENHRY and CDR2 SYGVKD. This CDR3 has 17 residues. CDR3 sequence: CAISAEPGTGGTYEQYF. CDR3 nucleotides: TGTGCCATCAGTGCTGAGCCCGGGACAGGGGGCACCTACGAGCAGTACTTC.

This chain links TRBV7-3 with TRBJ2-2; D is unclear. Between the trimmed V and J ends, which lost 3 bases and 0 bases, there was a span of 11 bases. Germline CDR1 is SGHTA and CDR2 is FQGTGA. The CDR3 consists of 16 residues. As DNA, the CDR3 is TGTGCCAGCAGCTTTACGGGCCGCGCGAACACCGGGGAGCTGTTTTTT. Translating gives CASSFTGRANTGELFF.

The rearrangement links TRBV19 to TRBJ1-2; 8 positions match TRBD1. The CDR3 consists of 14 residues. V dropped 6 bases and J dropped 2; count of bases not matched to a gene: 5. Germline V lookup: CDR1 LNHDA, CDR2 SQIVND (reference sequence). Here the CDR3 DNA reads TGTGCCAGTAGATACAGGGGGGTCAACTATGGCTACACCTTC. Protein: CASRYRGVNYGYTF.

The genes are TRBV7-9 and TRBJ2-5; weak D call: TRBD1 (6 bases). Germline-derived CDR1 and CDR2 are SEHNR and FQNEAQ (reference sequence). The CDR3 length is 13 residues. V was trimmed by 5 bases and J by 4 bases, leaving 11 bases between them. The CDR3 coding sequence is TGTGCCAGCAGCCCAGGGACAATAGAGACCCAGTACTTC. Its protein product is CASSPGTIETQYF.

The gene calls are TRBV5-4 and TRBJ1-1, with TRBD1 as a possible D gene (5 bases). The V gene lost 0 bases and the J gene lost 5 bases, with 8 bases spanning the gap. The CDR3 length is 13 residues. Germline V CDR1 and CDR2: SGHNT, YYREEE (reference sequence). Here the CDR3 DNA reads TGTGCCAGCAGCTTGGGGAGGGGAACTGAAGCTTTCTTT. Translated, it gives CASSLGRGTEAFF.

The chain recombines TRBV5-4 with TRBJ2-7, with TRBD2 matching 11 bases. The CDR3 length is 16 residues. V was clipped by 4 bases and J by 2 bases; unmatched bases: 8. CDR1 is SGHNT, CDR2 YYREEE, per germline (reference sequence). This CDR3 reads CASSRLSTSGAYEQYF. The CDR3 DNA is TGTGCCAGCAGCCGTCTTTCGACTAGCGGGGCCTACGAGCAGTACTTC.

The rearrangement uses TRBV6-5 and TRBJ1-5, with D hard to call. The CDR3 runs to 16 residues. Germline values: CDR1 MNHEY, CDR2 SVGAGI. The V gene lost 2 bases and the J gene lost 4 bases, with 15 bases spanning the gap. The CDR3 loop is CASSYLRDFPNQPQHF. The CDR3 nucleotides are TGTGCCAGCAGTTACCTAAGAGACTTCCCAAATCAGCCCCAGCATTTT.

This chain joins TRBV18 and TRBJ1-1; 9 bases align to TRBD1. CDR3 length: 14 residues. Germline values: CDR1 KGHSH, CDR2 LQKENI. The V segment lost 3 bases and the J segment 6 bases; nucleotides outside the gene matches: 5. The chain's CDR3 is CASSPGQGDPEAFF. DNA for the CDR3: TGTGCCAGCTCACCGGGACAGGGAGACCCTGAAGCTTTCTTT.

This clone showed up just once. The rearrangement uses TRBV20-1 and TRBJ1-6; possible D gene TRBD1, 5 bases. The V gene's germline CDR1 is DFQATT and CDR2 SNEGSKA (reference sequence). The V and J ends lost 3 bases and 9 bases respectively, with 15 bases between them. This CDR3 is 14 amino acids long. CDR3 nucleotide sequence: TGCAGTGCTAGTGACGCCCCCGGGGCTTCACCCCTCCACTTT. This codes for CSASDAPGASPLHF.

As DNA, the CDR3 is TGTGCCAGCAGCTCGGTAGGCGGGACAGGGACCTACGAGCAGTACTTC. Protein sequence: CASSSVGGTGTYEQYF. V usage is TRBV7-9 and J usage is TRBJ2-7; 9 bases align to TRBD1. This CDR3 has 16 amino acids. The germline V gene encodes CDR1 SEHNR and CDR2 FQNEAQ (reference sequence). Unmatched junction bases numbered 9, after V lost 4 bases and J lost 2 bases.

The V and J genes are TRBV6-5 and TRBJ1-1; D is unresolved. Germline V CDR1 and CDR2: MNHEY, SVGAGI. The CDR3 is 13 residues long. The V end was cut by 5 bases, the J end by 5 bases, with 12 bases between. This CDR3 reads CASSLMGKTEAFF. The CDR3 coding sequence is TGTGCCAGCAGTCTTATGGGTAAAACTGAAGCTTTCTTT.

In this sample, this clone turned up a few times. V is TRBV30 and J is TRBJ1-6; no reliable D call. Germline V gene sequence: CDR1 GTSNPN, CDR2 SVGIG (reference sequence). This CDR3 spans 14 amino acids. Deletions cut 3 bases from V and 7 bases from J, with 13 bases between. The CDR3 DNA reads as TGTGCCTGGAGAGTCCGGACGCCGAATTCACCCCTCCACTTT. Translated, it gives CAWRVRTPNSPLHF.

This chain connects TRBV10-2 to TRBJ2-1, with 11 bases lining up with TRBD2. Trimming cost V 7 bases and J 4 bases; bases outside gene matches: 3. Germline CDR1 WSHSY, CDR2 SAAADI. This CDR3 is built from 14 residues. The CDR3 region has the DNA TGCGCCAGCACTTTAGCGGGGGGGTACAATGAGCAGTTCTTC. It encodes CASTLAGGYNEQFF.